These 31 T cell receptor beta chains were all obtained from the same sample, sequenced in a study of shared clonotypes between healthy human individuals. Clones were read by immunoSEQ multiplex PCR, and TCRdb kept only the in-frame ones, dropping some. The sample lists fewer than 2.5 million clones, over 85% occurring once. Material for sequencing was naive CD4+ T cells from PBMCs. Sample subset: CD45RA+ positively selected. Source of these receptors: a man in his late teens or twenties in good health. Some clones in this sample may be carry-over from other donors' samples.

This clone has a single count. The chain joins TRBV6-6 to TRBJ2-5; tentatively, D is TRBD1 (6 bases). V was trimmed by 7 bases and J by 4 bases, leaving 16 bases between them. From germline, CDR1 is MNHNY and CDR2 SVGAGI (reference sequence). The CDR3 is made up of 14 amino acids. The CDR3 nucleotides read TGTGCCAGCAATCTCAGGGGATCCCCAGAGACCCAGTACTTC. Translation gives CASNLRGSPETQYF.

The V call is TRBV29-1, the J call TRBJ1-1; maybe TRBD1 (6 bases). The CDR3 loop spans 14 amino acids. Trimming removed 7 bases from V and 4 bases from J, with 19 bases in between. CDR1 and CDR2 from the germline V gene are SQVTM and ANQGSEA. CDR3 residues: CSAGGVRGGTEAFF. The CDR3 bases are TGCAGCGCCGGCGGGGTCAGGGGAGGCACTGAAGCTTTCTTT.

The chain recombines TRBV6-1 with TRBJ2-3, with TRBD2 matching over 10 bases. Germline lookup yields CDR1 MNHNS and CDR2 SASEGT. Trimming cost V 7 bases and J 3 bases; bases outside gene matches: 7. This CDR3 has 15 amino acids. The DNA of the CDR3 is TGTGCCAGCAATAGAGCGACTAGCGGGACAGATACGCAGTATTTT. The encoded protein is CASNRATSGTDTQYF.

The V call is TRBV30, the J call TRBJ2-5, with unresolved D. The CDR3 covers 13 residues. Trimming removed 5 bases at V and 5 bases at J, with 15 bases between. Germline CDR1 GTSNPN, CDR2 SVGIG (reference sequence). This chain's CDR3 is CAWAPGGSETQYF. CDR3 DNA: TGTGCCTGGGCCCCGGGTGGCTCCGAGACCCAGTACTTC.

The rearrangement links TRBV11-3 to TRBJ2-5, with TRBD1 matching over 8 bases. This CDR3 has 15 residues. CDR1 and CDR2 (germline): SGHNT, YENEEA. Germline trimming cut 1 base from V and 3 bases from J; bases unmatched to any gene: 4. CDR3: CASSLGLTGEETQYF. CDR3 DNA: TGTGCCAGCAGCTTAGGGCTGACAGGGGAAGAGACCCAGTACTTC.

The chain uses TRBV11-2 and TRBJ2-5, with D tentatively TRBD2 (6 bases). V lost 3 bases, J lost 2 bases, and 10 bases lay in between. CDR3 length equals 14 residues. Germline assignment: CDR1 SGHAT and CDR2 FQNNGV. The CDR3 spells CASSLGLLQETQYF. CDR3 coding DNA: TGTGCCAGCAGCTTGGGACTCCTACAAGAGACCCAGTACTTC.

The chain joins TRBV9 to TRBJ2-2; 11 bases align to TRBD2. The V and J ends lost 3 bases and 4 bases, in that order; junction bases with no gene match: 14. The CDR3 is made up of 19 amino acids. The germline V gene has CDR1 SGDLS and CDR2 YYNGEE. The CDR3 loop is CASSARGSRLAGPTGELFF. The CDR3 nucleotides are TGTGCCAGCAGCGCCAGGGGGTCACGACTAGCGGGACCCACCGGGGAGCTGTTTTTT.

CDR3 nucleotide sequence: TGTGCCAGCAGCTTAGTTGTAGAAGAAGCTTTCTTT. Translating gives CASSLVVEEAFF. The rearrangement links TRBV11-1 to TRBJ1-1; unclear D gene. Trimming took off 1 base at V and 8 bases at J, with 8 bases between the two ends. This CDR3 is built from 12 residues. CDR1 and CDR2 (germline): SGHAT, FQDESV (reference sequence).

Remarks on this clone: Other nucleotide sequences from this sample produce the same CDR3. J is TRBJ2-3 and V is TRBV5-1; D may be TRBD2 (5 bases). From germline, CDR1 is SGHRS and CDR2 YFSETQ. This CDR3 contains 12 residues. V lost 4 bases and J lost 6, with 9 bases in between. CDR3 in DNA: TGCGCCAGCAGCAGTCCTAGCGATACGCAGTATTTT. It encodes CASSSPSDTQYF.

The chain couples TRBV27 to TRBJ2-1; the match to TRBD2 covers 11 bases. CDR3 length: 21 residues. Trimming at V came to 3 bases and at J to 10 bases, leaving 26 bases not matched to a gene. Germline loops: CDR1 MNHEY, CDR2 SMNVEV (reference sequence). The CDR3 sequence: CASSLFSVGQGLSGRAGEQFF. The DNA of the CDR3 is TGTGCCAGCAGTTTGTTTAGTGTGGGACAGGGTCTTAGCGGGAGGGCGGGAGAGCAGTTCTTC.

This rearrangement joins TRBV28 to TRBJ1-2; no definite D call. The length of the CDR3 is 16 residues. Per germline, CDR1 MDHEN and CDR2 SYDVKM. Trimming shortened V by 7 bases and J by 3 bases, and 21 bases separated the two germline ends. The CDR3 bases are TGTGCCAGCACCCTTACGTGGCCGCAGCCTCACTATGGCTACACCTTC. This sequence encodes CASTLTWPQPHYGYTF.

This chain links TRBV9 with TRBJ2-3, with 7 bases that match TRBD2. The germline V gene has CDR1 SGDLS and CDR2 YYNGEE. The CDR3 length is 17 residues. The ends lost 4 bases at V and 5 bases at J; junction bases unmatched: 16. CDR3 protein: CASSSPLGGFPLDTQYF. The CDR3, as DNA: TGTGCCAGCAGCTCCCCTCTGGGGGGGTTTCCCTTAGATACGCAGTATTTT. Full variable domain (missing parts from reference TRBV9 and TRBJ2-3): DSGVTQTPKHLITATGQRVTLRCSPRSGDLSVYWYQQSLDQGLQFLIQYYNGEERAKGNILERFSAQQFPDLHSELNLSSLELGDSALYFCASSSPLGGFPLDTQYFGPGTRLTVL.

This chain joins TRBV9 and TRBJ2-7; 10 nucleotides match TRBD2. Germline lookup yields CDR1 SGDLS and CDR2 YYNGEE. Trimming at V came to 4 bases and at J to 1 base, leaving 8 bases not matched to a gene. This CDR3 comprises 16 residues. The CDR3 DNA follows: TGTGCCAGCAGCCGTTCCGGGACTAGCGTGTCCTACGAGCAGTACTTC. Protein: CASSRSGTSVSYEQYF.

This clone was detected only a few times. V usage is TRBV19 and J usage is TRBJ2-2, with 7 bases identical to TRBD2. Germline loops: CDR1 LNHDA, CDR2 SQIVND (reference sequence). This CDR3 has 15 amino acids. V shed 7 bases, J shed 7 bases, and the junction held 12 bases outside the gene matches. The CDR3 reads CASTSKGGVLGELFF. The CDR3 region has the DNA TGTGCCAGTACCTCGAAGGGAGGGGTTCTCGGGGAGCTGTTTTTT.

This chain links TRBV5-5 with TRBJ1-5; 8 bases align to TRBD1. After removal of 0 bases from V and 5 bases from J, the junction contained 7 bases not matched to a gene. This CDR3 is built from 16 residues. CDR1 is SGHKS, CDR2 YYEKEE, per germline (reference sequence). CDR3 nucleotides: TGTGCCAGCAGCTTGGGACAGGGGTCTTTTGATCAGCCCCAGCATTTT. Translating gives CASSLGQGSFDQPQHF. Supplemented by reference TRBV5-5 and TRBJ1-5, the full variable domain reads DAGVTQSPTHLIKTRGQQVTLRCSPISGHKSVSWYQQVLGQGPQFIFQYYEKEERGRGNFPDRFSARQFPNYSSELNVNALLLGDSALYLCASSLGQGSFDQPQHFGDGTRLSIL.

The chain employs TRBV4-1 and TRBJ1-2; 7 bases map to TRBD1. V shed 1 base and J 6 bases; nucleotides not matched to a gene: 5. The CDR3 is 14 residues long. Per germline, CDR1 MGHRA and CDR2 YSYEKL. CDR3 DNA: TGCGCCAGCAGCCAAGGGGGCAGGGGGGATGGCTACACCTTC. This encodes CASSQGGRGDGYTF.

This chain joins TRBV29-1 and TRBJ2-1; TRBD1 matches at 7 bases. V lost 4 bases to trimming and J lost 5 bases; unmatched junction nucleotides: 14. Germline V gives CDR1 SQVTM, CDR2 ANQGSEA. The CDR3 loop spans 16 amino acids. CDR3 in DNA: TGCAGCGTTGTAAGAGGCCGGGACAGAAGCCACAATGAGCAGTTCTTC. Protein product: CSVVRGRDRSHNEQFF.

The J gene is TRBJ2-5, the V gene TRBV9, with 13 bases aligning to TRBD2. With V trimmed by 1 base and J by 1 base, 4 bases remained unmatched. The CDR3 contains 17 residues. Germline V lookup: CDR1 SGDLS, CDR2 YYNGEE. This CDR3 reads CASSVTGTSGIQETQYF. The CDR3 DNA sequence: TGTGCCAGCAGCGTAACCGGGACTAGCGGGATCCAAGAGACCCAGTACTTC.

The chain employs TRBV6-5 and TRBJ1-2; D is unresolved. Germline lookup yields CDR1 MNHEY and CDR2 SVGAGI. V lost 2 bases, J lost 6 bases, and 10 bases lay in between. There are 13 residues in the CDR3. The DNA for the CDR3 is TGTGCCAGCAGTTACAACCCCCTCCATGGCTACACCTTC. Translation gives CASSYNPLHGYTF.

As to this clone: This same CDR3 is encoded by further DNA sequences in the sample. The V call is TRBV28, the J call TRBJ1-1; no definite D call. The CDR3 is 12 amino acids. Between the trimmed V and J ends, which lost 3 bases and 7 bases, there was a span of 9 bases. The germline gives CDR1 MDHEN, CDR2 SYDVKM. CDR3 coding DNA: TGTGCCAGCAGTTTGGTGTTAGGTGAAGCTTTCTTT. Protein: CASSLVLGEAFF.

The genes are TRBV28 and TRBJ2-1; D is possibly TRBD1 (5 bases). Germline V gene sequence: CDR1 MDHEN, CDR2 SYDVKM. Trimming removed 2 bases at V and 3 bases at J, with 11 bases between. This CDR3 comprises 15 residues. Here the CDR3 DNA reads TGTGCCAGCAGTTTAAGTTTCAGGGTCTACAATGAGCAGTTCTTC. The encoded protein is CASSLSFRVYNEQFF.

The V and J genes are TRBV25-1 and TRBJ2-7; 7 bases agree with TRBD1. Per the germline V gene, CDR1 is MGHDK and CDR2 is SYGVNS. CDR3 length equals 15 residues. Trimming removed 2 bases from V and 0 bases from J; junction bases left unmatched: 4. The CDR3 reads CASSELAGGSYEQYF. Written as DNA, the CDR3 is TGTGCCAGCAGTGAACTGGCAGGGGGCTCCTACGAGCAGTACTTC.

The J gene is TRBJ1-3, the V gene TRBV5-1; 9 positions match TRBD1. V trimming: 1 base; J trimming: 3 bases; junction bases outside the gene matches: 20. CDR3 size: 21 residues. CDR1 is SGHRS and CDR2 is YFSETQ in the germline V gene. CDR3 residues: CASSLFGRWGQGRTIGNTIYF. The CDR3 coding sequence is TGCGCCAGCAGCTTGTTCGGAAGGTGGGGACAGGGAAGAACTATTGGAAACACCATATATTTT.

This clone occurred once. The genes are TRBV27 and TRBJ1-4, with 11 bases lining up with TRBD1. The germline gives CDR1 MNHEY, CDR2 SMNVEV (reference sequence). This CDR3 comprises 12 residues. Trimming took 5 bases from V and 16 from J; bases not matched to a gene: 6. The CDR3 is CASSPGTGGWFF. The CDR3 DNA reads TGTGCCAGCAGTCCAGGGACAGGGGGTTGGTTTTTT. Complete variable domain (other parts from reference TRBV27 and TRBJ1-4): EAQVTQNPRYLITVTGKKLTVTCSQNMNHEYMSWYRQDPGLGLRQIYYSMNVEVTDKGDVPEGYKVSRKEKRNFPLILESPSPNQTSLYFCASSPGTGGWFFGSGTQLSVL.

The chain recombines TRBV5-1 with TRBJ2-2; perhaps D is TRBD1 or TRBD2 (6 bases each). The CDR3 totals 15 residues. With 3 bases removed from V and 3 bases from J, the gap between germline ends came to 12 bases. Per the germline V gene, CDR1 is SGHRS and CDR2 is YFSETQ. The CDR3, as DNA: TGCGCCAGCAGCTCATGGGGGGCCGACACCGGGGAGCTGTTTTTT. Its translation: CASSSWGADTGELFF.

The CDR3 sequence: CASSFPTGYTTGELFF. CDR3 coding DNA: TGCGCCAGCAGCTTCCCGACAGGGTATACGACCGGGGAGCTGTTTTTT. J is TRBJ2-2 and V is TRBV5-1, with TRBD1 matching 7 bases. With V trimmed by 2 bases and J by 5 bases, 9 bases remained unmatched. Germline V CDR1 and CDR2: SGHRS, YFSETQ. The CDR3 sequence is 16 residues long. The entire variable domain, with the rest obtained from reference TRBV5-1 and TRBJ2-2, is as follows: KAGVTQTPRYLIKTRGQQVTLSCSPISGHRSVSWYQQTPGQGLQFLFEYFSETQRNKGNFPGRFSGRQFSNSRSEMNVSTLELGDSALYLCASSFPTGYTTGELFFGEGSRLTVL.

DNA of the CDR3: TGCAGCGCACTTTTTTACAGGGGGCCTGAAGCTTTCTTT. Its translation is CSALFYRGPEAFF. The V and J genes are TRBV29-1 and TRBJ1-1; 9 bases are a match to TRBD1. Trimming cost V 7 bases and J 6 bases; bases outside gene matches: 9. There are 13 residues in the CDR3. Per the germline V gene, CDR1 is SQVTM and CDR2 is ANQGSEA. The full variable domain, rest sourced from reference TRBV29-1 and TRBJ1-1, is SAVISQKPSRDICQRGTSLTIQCQVDSQVTMMFWYRQQPGQSLTLIATANQGSEATYESGFVIDKFPISRPNLTFSTLTVSNMSPEDSSIYLCSALFYRGPEAFFGQGTRLTVV.

Worth noting for this clone: Distinct nucleotide sequences in the sample also encode this CDR3. The chain links TRBV10-3 to TRBJ2-3; D unclear. V was cut by 0 bases and J by 3 bases, with 7 bases left in between. The CDR3 contains 14 residues. Germline V gene sequence: CDR1 ENHRY, CDR2 SYGVKD. The CDR3, as DNA: TGTGCCATCAGTGAGTCCCTTGGGACAGATACGCAGTATTTT. Amino acid sequence: CAISESLGTDTQYF.

CDR3 nucleotides: TGTGCCAGCAGCTCCGTACTAGCGGGAGAGTTGGACGAGCAGTACTTC. Residues: CASSSVLAGELDEQYF. The chain is built from TRBV28 and TRBJ2-7; 11 nucleotides line up with TRBD2. This CDR3 has 16 residues. V shed 6 bases, J shed 5 bases, and the junction held 12 bases outside the gene matches. Germline CDR1 reads MDHEN; CDR2 reads SYDVKM.

V gene TRBV5-8 combines with J gene TRBJ2-3; 8 bases are shared with TRBD2. V lost 7 bases and J lost 1; bases outside the gene matches: 5. The CDR3 consists of 14 residues. From germline, CDR1 is SGHTS and CDR2 YDEGEE. CDR3 in amino acids: CASPGRAGTDTQYF. Here the CDR3 DNA reads TGTGCCAGCCCCGGGAGGGCCGGCACAGATACGCAGTATTTT.

The gene calls are TRBV5-1 and TRBJ1-3; D is unresolved. Trimming shortened V by 2 bases and J by 2 bases, and 8 bases separated the two germline ends. Germline CDR1 and CDR2: SGHRS and YFSETQ. The CDR3 sequence is 14 residues long. CDR3 protein: CASSFGVTGNTIYF. The DNA for the CDR3 is TGCGCCAGCAGCTTTGGGGTTACTGGAAACACCATATATTTT.